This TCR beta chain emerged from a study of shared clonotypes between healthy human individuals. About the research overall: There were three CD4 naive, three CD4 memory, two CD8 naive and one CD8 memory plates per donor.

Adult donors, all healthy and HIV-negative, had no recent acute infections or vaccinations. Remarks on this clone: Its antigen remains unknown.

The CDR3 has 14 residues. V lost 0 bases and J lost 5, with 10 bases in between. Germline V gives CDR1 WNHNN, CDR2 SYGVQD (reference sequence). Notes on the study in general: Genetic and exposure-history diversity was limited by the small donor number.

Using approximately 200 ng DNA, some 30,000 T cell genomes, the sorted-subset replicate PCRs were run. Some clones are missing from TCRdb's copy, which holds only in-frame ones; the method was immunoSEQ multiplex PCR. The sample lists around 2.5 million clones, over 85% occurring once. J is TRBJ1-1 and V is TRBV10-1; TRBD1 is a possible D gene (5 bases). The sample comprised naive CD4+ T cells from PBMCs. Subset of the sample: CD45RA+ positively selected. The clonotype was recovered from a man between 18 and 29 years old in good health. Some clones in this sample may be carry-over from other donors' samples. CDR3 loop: CASSESQGRTEAFF. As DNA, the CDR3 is TGCGCCAGCAGTGAGTCTCAGGGAAGGACTGAAGCTTTCTTT.